A single sample gave rise to the 12 T cell receptor beta chains below, sequenced in a study of CD8+CD57+ T cells in acquired aplastic anemia. The template used for profiling TCR beta VDJ and CDR3 was genomic DNA. Via MiXCR, TCRdb re-called the reads, giving one row per CDR3 protein. The sample includes fewer than 300,000 distinct CDR3 sequences, approximately 79% of them seen just once. Previously, flow cytometry had revealed CD8+CD57+ cell expansion in the patients chosen for sequencing. The sequenced sample was sorted CD4+, CD8+, or CD8+CD57+ T cells (not recorded which) from PBMCs. The receptors were sampled from a human donor with aplastic anemia.

The CDR3, as DNA: TGTGCCAGTAGTAGTGGGGGGGGCAGTCAGCCCCAGCATTTT. This codes for CASSSGGGSQPQHF. The gene calls are TRBV19 and TRBJ1-5; D perhaps matches TRBD1 (6 bases). CDR3 size: 14 residues. V was trimmed by 4 bases and J by 6 bases, leaving 13 bases between them. Germline V CDR1 and CDR2: LNHDA, SQIVND (reference sequence).

The chain is built from TRBV7-2 and TRBJ2-3; 9 nucleotides line up with TRBD1. Unmatched junction bases numbered 14, after V lost 4 bases and J lost 9 bases. Germline V gene lookup returns CDR1 SGHTA and CDR2 FQGNSA. The CDR3 runs to 16 residues. The CDR3 region has the DNA TGTGCCAGCAGCTCCGGGACAGGGCCTGATACGCAGACGCAGTATTTT. This sequence encodes CASSSGTGPDTQTQYF.

Worth noting for this clonotype: The junction does not match germline at one end; this may be a read error. This chain links TRBV7-9 with TRBJ2-1; maybe TRBD2 (7 bases). The germline V gene encodes CDR1 SEHNR and CDR2 FQNEAQ (reference sequence). This CDR3 is built from 12 residues. The chain's CDR3 is CAGRGARNAQFF. CDR3 coding DNA: TGTGCCGGACGGGGGGCTAGGAATGCGCAGTTCTTC.

The chain uses TRBV9 and TRBJ1-1, with a tentative D call TRBD1 (6 bases). Germline CDR1 reads SGDLS; CDR2 reads YYNGEE. CDR3 length equals 17 residues. The germline V and J ends were trimmed by 3 bases and 2 bases, with 20 bases remaining between them. The CDR3 reads CASSGGERQEGNTEAFF. CDR3 bases: TGTGCCAGCAGCGGGGGCGAGAGACAGGAAGGAAACACTGAAGCTTTCTTT.

The gene calls are TRBV7-2 and TRBJ1-6, with a tentative D call TRBD1 (6 bases). Trimming shortened V by 3 bases and J by 16 bases, and 25 bases separated the two germline ends. The CDR3 sequence is 16 residues long. Germline V gene data show CDR1 as SGHTA and CDR2 as FQGNSA. CDR3 residues: CASSLGGGRGNGPLHF. The CDR3 DNA sequence: TGTGCCAGCAGCTTGGGGGGCGGCCGCGGTAATGGACCACTCCACTTT. The variable domain in full, completed from reference TRBV7-2 and TRBJ1-6, reads GAGVSQSPSNKVTEKGKDVELRCDPISGHTALYWYRQSLGQGLEFLIYFQGNSAPDKSGLPSDRFSAERTGGSVSTLTIQRTQQEDSAVYLCASSLGGGRGNGPLHFGNGTRLTVT.

As to this clonotype: The CDR3 end shows no conserved phenylalanine or tryptophan, and so a read error is likely. The limits of the CDR3 on the DNA are not certain, so only TCRdb's listed CDR3 is given. The chain recombines TRBV7-8 with TRBJ2-3; TRBD1, the table's D call, was not compared with the DNA. The CDR3 has 13 residues if both end residues are counted. The germline gives CDR1 SGHVS, CDR2 FQNEAQ. The CDR3 protein is CASRFRPNGTALS.

This rearrangement joins TRBV11-3 to TRBJ2-5; D gene unclear. V dropped 0 bases and J dropped 4 bases, with 12 bases sitting between them. The CDR3 has 15 residues. The germline V gene encodes CDR1 SGHNT and CDR2 YENEEA. The CDR3 region is CASSLDMGYGETQYF. CDR3 nucleotide sequence: TGTGCCAGCAGCTTAGATATGGGATACGGAGAGACCCAGTACTTC.

A remark on this clonotype: Because the CDR3's place on the DNA is in doubt, the DNA is left out and the CDR3 is given as listed by TCRdb. The J gene is TRBJ2-3, the V gene TRBV9. The CDR3 contains 14 residues when both ends are counted. Germline-derived CDR1 and CDR2 are SGDLS and YYNGEE. CDR3 in amino acids: CASSVGSGTQNFYF.

On this clonotype itself: Here the CDR3 omits its conserved ending phenylalanine or tryptophan, so a read error is the likely source. No DNA is shown, since the ends of the CDR3 on it are uncertain; the CDR3 is the one TCRdb lists. V is TRBV7-8 and J is TRBJ2-2; TRBD1, the D gene given by the table, was not confirmed from the DNA. The CDR3 is 12 residues long, ends included. Per germline, CDR1 SGHVS and CDR2 FQNEAQ. The CDR3 region is CASSFVPDGTAL.

On this clonotype: At one end, the junction sequence differs from germline, possibly due to a read error. The J gene is TRBJ2-3, the V gene TRBV15; 9 nucleotides match TRBD2. This CDR3 contains 15 residues. Per germline, CDR1 LNHNV and CDR2 YYDKDF (reference sequence). CDR3 DNA sequence: TGTGCCACCAGCTTGGATAGCGGGGGCGGAGATACGGAGTATTTT. Protein product: CATSLDSGGGDTEYF. Supplemented by reference TRBV15 and TRBJ2-3, the full variable domain reads DAMVIQNPRYQVTQFGKPVTLSCSQTLNHNVMYWYQQKSSQAPKLLFHYYDKDFNNEADTPDNFQSRRPNTSFCFLDIRSPGLGDTAMYLCATSLDSGGGDTEYFGPGTRLTVL.

Worth noting for this clonotype: One end of the junction fails to match germline, which may point to a read error. The chain couples TRBV7-9 to TRBJ2-3, with D perhaps given as TRBD1 or TRBD2 (5 bases each). The CDR3 loop spans 13 amino acids. Per the germline V gene, CDR1 is SEHNR and CDR2 is FQNEAQ (reference sequence). DNA for the CDR3: TGTGCCAGCAGCTTAGCCAGGGAGAACACTGAATCTTTC. Its protein product is CASSLARENTESF.

A note on this clonotype: Here the CDR3 omits its conserved ending phenylalanine or tryptophan, so a read error is the likely source. The DNA is left out, because the CDR3 cannot be placed on it with certainty; the CDR3 is given as TCRdb lists it. This sequence joins TRBV7-6 and TRBJ2-3; the table's D call, TRBD2, has no DNA check behind it. The germline gives CDR1 SGHVS, CDR2 FNYEAQ. The length of the CDR3 is 13 amino acids, counting both ends. CDR3 in amino acids: CASGVGRNEQFFG.